The rows below give T cell receptor beta chains drawn from one sample of a study of cytomegalovirus exposure and HLA in healthy donors. TCRdb keeps only in-frame clones here, not all; method: immunoSEQ multiplex PCR. The profile shows under 200,000 clones, about 65% of them singletons. Sequenced sample: PBMCs. The source of these receptors is a woman aged 18 to 35 in good health and CMV-seropositive. Each CDR3 is given with its conserved first and last residue. The D gene is left open where the match is weak. Rows may omit the clone size; those that give it use once, few, many or a size class.

d_call j_call v_call clone_size cdr3_nt cdr3_aa
NA TRBJ2-5 TRBV27 NA TGTGCCAGCAGTTTTACGTGGGGCAGGTCGGAGACCCAGTACTTC CASSFTWGRSETQYF
NA TRBJ1-1 TRBV18 NA TGTGCCAGCTCACCAATCCAAGCAAAGAACACTGAAGCTTTCTTT CASSPIQAKNTEAFF
TRBD2 TRBJ2-7 TRBV5-1 NA TGCGCCAGCAGCTCTCGGGGCGGGAGGGAGGACGAGCAGTACTTC CASSSRGGREDEQYF
NA TRBJ1-1 TRBV2 few TGTGCCAGCAGTGCCCAGGGGATGGACGCTTTCTTT CASSAQGMDAFF
TRBD1 TRBJ2-2 TRBV19 NA TGTGCCAGTAGTACACGGACAGGGGGTACCACCGGGGAGCTGTTTTTT CASSTRTGGTTGELFF
NA TRBJ1-1 TRBV28 NA TGTGCCAGCAAAGCAGGGGACGGGGTAGCTTTCTTT CASKAGDGVAFF
NA TRBJ1-5 TRBV19 NA TGTGCCAGTAGTACCCCGGGGGGGTATCAGCCCCAGCATTTT CASSTPGGYQPQHF
TRBD1 TRBJ2-1 TRBV7-2 few TGTGCCAGCAGGGTCCCGGGGACAGCGAACAATGAGCAGTTCTTC CASRVPGTANNEQFF
NA TRBJ2-2 TRBV5-5 NA TGTGCCAGCAGCTTGAAAAATCTCCTCGCGAACACCGGGGAGCTGTTTTTT CASSLKNLLANTGELFF
NA TRBJ2-1 TRBV11-2 NA TGTGCCAGCAGGACCAGCGGCTCCTACAATGAGCAGTTCTTC CASRTSGSYNEQFF
NA TRBJ2-3 TRBV5-8 NA TGTGCCAGCAGCTTCCTTGAGCGGGCTACAGATACGCAGTATTTT CASSFLERATDTQYF
TRBD1 TRBJ1-1 TRBV7-9 NA TGTGCCAGCAGTTTAGGACAGGGGTATTCCACTGAAGCTTTCTTT CASSLGQGYSTEAFF
TRBD1 TRBJ1-1 TRBV7-9 NA TGTGCCAGCAGCTTACCAGAAAAGGGACAGATGAACACTGAAGCTTTCTTT CASSLPEKGQMNTEAFF
NA TRBJ2-2 TRBV11-1 once TGTGCCAGCAGCTTAGGGCGACAGGCGAGCACCGGGGAGCTGTTTTTT CASSLGRQASTGELFF
TRBD1 TRBJ2-7 TRBV6-5 NA TGTGCCAGCAGTTATTCTGGGACAGGGGGCTACGAGCAGTACTTC CASSYSGTGGYEQYF
TRBD2 TRBJ2-3 TRBV5-6 few TGTGCCAGCAGCGGAACGGGACTAGCGGGAGGAATCACAGATACGCAGTATTTT CASSGTGLAGGITDTQYF
NA TRBJ1-1 TRBV5-4 NA TGTGCCAGCAGCTTGGCAGGGGTTGCTGAAGCTTTCTTT CASSLAGVAEAFF
TRBD2 TRBJ2-7 TRBV6-6 NA TGTGCCAGCAGTTACGGGGGAGGGCCTGGGTACGAGCAGTACTTC CASSYGGGPGYEQYF
TRBD2 TRBJ2-3 TRBV9 NA TGTGCCAGCAGCGTAGGAATAGCGGGGGGGCTTAGCACAGATACGCAGTATTTT CASSVGIAGGLSTDTQYF
TRBD1 TRBJ1-1 TRBV7-6 NA TGTGCCAGCAGCTTAGCGGGTTGGACAGGGGACACTGAAGCTTTCTTT CASSLAGWTGDTEAFF
NA TRBJ1-5 TRBV18 NA TGTGCCAGCTCACCACGGCAGGGGAATCAGCCCCAGCATTTT CASSPRQGNQPQHF
NA TRBJ1-3 TRBV28 few TGTGCCAGCAGCTTCCTAAACGACCGAGACTCTGGAAACACCATATATTTT CASSFLNDRDSGNTIYF
NA TRBJ1-2 TRBV1 NA TGCACCAGCAGCCTTACTTATGGCTACACCTTC CTSSLTYGYTF
TRBD1 TRBJ2-7 TRBV15 NA TGTGCCACCAGCGGGACCGGGACAGTGACCTACGAGCAGTACTTC CATSGTGTVTYEQYF
NA TRBJ2-7 TRBV7-9 NA TGTGCCAGCAGCCTAACAGGGATGGGAGAGCAGTACTTC CASSLTGMGEQYF
TRBD1 TRBJ2-4 TRBV6-5 few TGTGCCAGCAGTTGGCAGGGGGATTTAGCCAAAAACATTCAGTACTTC CASSWQGDLAKNIQYF
TRBD2 TRBJ2-1 TRBV7-9 NA TGTGCCAGCAGCTTACTGCGGGGGGGACTTTATGAGCAGTTCTTC CASSLLRGGLYEQFF
TRBD2 TRBJ2-5 TRBV7-8 NA TGTGCCAGCAGCTTAGCGGGGGGGAGGGAGACCCAGTACTTC CASSLAGGRETQYF
NA TRBJ2-7 TRBV6-5 NA TGTGCCAGCAGTTACGGAACAACAGTCCTCTACGAGCAGTACTTC CASSYGTTVLYEQYF